Listed here are 21 T cell receptor beta chains from one sample, sequenced in a study of cytomegalovirus exposure and HLA in healthy donors. The PCR employed 60 Vbeta primers together with 13 Jbeta primers. Repertoires were generated with immunoSEQ multiplex PCR, while TCRdb's copy carries only in-frame clones and drops some. There are about 94,000 clones in the sample; around four fifths occur only once, and just over 1.4% lies in the top ten. The sequencing input was PBMCs. The receptors come from a male donor in good health and CMV-seronegative.

The chain combines TRBV5-1 with TRBJ2-3; TRBD2 matches at 8 bases. V was clipped by 2 bases and J by 6 bases; unmatched bases: 5. This CDR3 is 14 amino acids long. Germline lookup yields CDR1 SGHRS and CDR2 YFSETQ. The CDR3 loop is CASSFTGGKDTQYF. The CDR3 DNA sequence: TGCGCCAGCAGCTTCACGGGAGGGAAGGATACGCAGTATTTT.

The chain has TRBV7-2 and TRBJ2-7, with D perhaps TRBD1 (6 bases). CDR3 length: 16 amino acids. Germline V gene data show CDR1 as SGHTA and CDR2 as FQGNSA. Trimming shortened V by 3 bases and J by 0 bases, and 15 bases separated the two germline ends. This CDR3 reads CASSFMLRGPSYEQYF. The CDR3 DNA sequence: TGTGCCAGCAGCTTCATGCTCAGGGGTCCCTCCTACGAGCAGTACTTC.

The chain uses TRBV9 and TRBJ1-3, with D unresolved. CDR3 length: 16 residues. V lost 3 bases, J lost 0 bases, and 13 bases lay in between. Germline values: CDR1 SGDLS, CDR2 YYNGEE. CDR3 sequence: CASSASEDGSGNTIYF. Written as DNA, the CDR3 is TGTGCCAGCAGCGCTTCGGAGGACGGCTCTGGAAACACCATATATTTT.

This clone was found a few times. J is TRBJ2-3 and V is TRBV28; a weak D match, TRBD1 (6 bases). CDR1 MDHEN and CDR2 SYDVKM come from the germline V gene. V lost 6 bases, J lost 4 bases, and 11 bases lay in between. The CDR3 has 13 residues. The DNA for the CDR3 is TGTGCCAGCAGCCTAACAGGGCCAGATACGCAGTATTTT. Translating it yields CASSLTGPDTQYF.

This clone was counted a few times. The V gene is TRBV7-9, the J gene TRBJ2-5; no firm D call. V lost 7 bases to trimming and J lost 4 bases, with 7 bases between them. The germline CDR1 and CDR2 sequences are SEHNR and FQNEAQ (reference sequence). The CDR3 length is 11 residues. CDR3 nucleotide sequence: TGTGCCAGCACTAGTCGAGAGACCCAGTACTTC. Encoded protein: CASTSRETQYF.

This sequence joins TRBV5-1 and TRBJ1-2; TRBD1 aligns across 8 bases. With V trimmed by 5 bases and J by 1 base, 7 bases remained unmatched. The CDR3 is 15 residues long. Germline V CDR1 and CDR2: SGHRS, YFSETQ. CDR3 protein: CASSPGQGVNYGYTF. CDR3 DNA sequence: TGCGCCAGCAGTCCTGGACAGGGCGTTAACTATGGCTACACCTTC.

Only a few counts were recorded for this clone. The gene calls are TRBV4-3 and TRBJ1-1, with D maybe TRBD1 (5 bases). Trimming pared 5 bases from V and 6 bases from J, leaving 19 bases between. Germline V gene data show CDR1 as LGHNA and CDR2 as YSLEER. The CDR3 is 15 amino acids. CDR3 protein: CASSFGHGRDSEAFF. Written as DNA, the CDR3 is TGCGCCAGCAGCTTCGGACACGGAAGAGATTCTGAAGCTTTCTTT.

This clone was detected only a few times. The chain couples TRBV19 to TRBJ2-6, with a possible D match to TRBD1 (5 bases). Germline lookup yields CDR1 LNHDA and CDR2 SQIVND (reference sequence). V shed 5 bases and J shed 0 bases, with 17 bases lying between them. The CDR3 is 18 amino acids. CDR3 nucleotides: TGTGCCAGTAGTTTGGAGAACAGGCCGACCTCTGGGGCCAACGTCCTGACTTTC. Protein product: CASSLENRPTSGANVLTF. The whole variable domain, filled in from reference TRBV19 and TRBJ2-6, reads DGGITQSPKYLFRKEGQNVTLSCEQNLNHDAMYWYRQDPGQGLRLIYYSQIVNDFQKGDIAEGYSVSREKKESFPLTVTSAQKNPTAFYLCASSLENRPTSGANVLTFGAGSRLTVL.

Only a few counts were recorded for this clone. Its ends do not fully match the called genes, so a read error is possible. This chain uses TRBV6-1 with TRBJ2-2, with 10 bases lining up with TRBD1. Germline assignment: CDR1 MNHNS and CDR2 SASEGT. The CDR3 totals 16 residues. The CDR3 region has the DNA TGTGCCAGCAGTGACCCGGGACAGGGGAACATCGGGGAGCTGTTTTTT. Translating it yields CASSDPGQGNIGELFF.

The CDR3 DNA follows: TGTGCCAGTAGTATCGATCACAGGAACACTGAAGCTTTCTTT. Its translation: CASSIDHRNTEAFF. The rearrangement uses TRBV19 and TRBJ1-1, with D unclear. The CDR3 runs 14 residues. V dropped 3 bases and J dropped 1 base, with 9 bases sitting between them. Germline-derived CDR1 and CDR2 are LNHDA and SQIVND (reference sequence).

V is TRBV19 and J is TRBJ2-2, with D maybe TRBD2 (6 bases). The germline V and J ends were trimmed by 7 bases and 1 base, with 16 bases remaining between them. The CDR3 sequence is 16 residues long. CDR1 and CDR2 from the germline V gene are LNHDA and SQIVND (reference sequence). CDR3 amino acids: CASTSFLGGNTGELFF. The CDR3 region has the DNA TGTGCCAGTACTTCATTTTTGGGGGGGAACACCGGGGAGCTGTTTTTT.

This rearrangement joins TRBV28 to TRBJ1-4; D gene uncertain. The CDR3 contains 15 residues. V shed 7 bases and J shed 5 bases, with 17 bases lying between them. Per germline, CDR1 MDHEN and CDR2 SYDVKM. In DNA form, the CDR3 reads TGTGCCAGCACGAAAGCAGGCGGCGGGAATGAAAAACTGTTTTTT. This encodes CASTKAGGGNEKLFF.

This clone showed up just a few times. The chain carries TRBV7-2 and TRBJ2-1; D is undetermined. Per the germline V gene, CDR1 is SGHTA and CDR2 is FQGNSA. This CDR3 comprises 9 residues. Trimming pared 1 base from V and 16 bases from J, leaving 5 bases between. CDR3 in amino acids: CASSLETFF. The CDR3 region has the DNA TGTGCCAGCAGCTTAGAAACTTTCTTC.

This clone has a handful of counts. CDR3 nucleotide sequence: TGCGCCAGCAGCCAAGTTGGAGACAGTAACAGGGCTTTCTTT. Translating it yields CASSQVGDSNRAFF. This rearrangement joins TRBV4-1 to TRBJ1-1; perhaps TRBD1 as D (5 bases). The CDR3 is 14 amino acids. The V end was cut by 1 base, the J end by 11 bases, with 17 bases between. Per the germline V gene, CDR1 is MGHRA and CDR2 is YSYEKL.

This chain joins TRBV7-9 and TRBJ2-1; 7 positions match TRBD2. Germline assignment: CDR1 SEHNR and CDR2 FQNEAQ (reference sequence). V shed 6 bases, J shed 10 bases, and the junction held 6 bases outside the gene matches. The CDR3 covers 12 residues. The CDR3 is CASRGGGPEQFF. DNA of the CDR3: TGTGCCAGCAGGGGCGGGGGACCCGAGCAGTTCTTC.

This clone was recorded a few times. The rearrangement links TRBV19 to TRBJ2-2; 8 bases fit TRBD2. The V segment lost 6 bases and the J segment 4 bases; nucleotides outside the gene matches: 16. CDR1 and CDR2 (germline): LNHDA, SQIVND (reference sequence). CDR3 length: 18 amino acids. The DNA for the CDR3 is TGTGCCAGTAGCACAAGACTAGGCGGGGGGTCATCCACCGGGGAGCTGTTTTTT. Its protein is CASSTRLGGGSSTGELFF. The full variable domain, completed using reference TRBV19 and TRBJ2-2, is DGGITQSPKYLFRKEGQNVTLSCEQNLNHDAMYWYRQDPGQGLRLIYYSQIVNDFQKGDIAEGYSVSREKKESFPLTVTSAQKNPTAFYLCASSTRLGGGSSTGELFFGEGSRLTVL.

The J gene is TRBJ2-2, the V gene TRBV5-1; D gene ambiguous. CDR1 is SGHRS, CDR2 YFSETQ, per germline. The V and J ends lost 5 bases and 1 base respectively, with 6 bases between them. The CDR3 has 13 residues. CDR3 residues: CASSPGNTGELFF. DNA for the CDR3: TGCGCCAGCAGTCCGGGGAACACCGGGGAGCTGTTTTTT. Variable domain in full (rest from reference TRBV5-1 and TRBJ2-2): KAGVTQTPRYLIKTRGQQVTLSCSPISGHRSVSWYQQTPGQGLQFLFEYFSETQRNKGNFPGRFSGRQFSNSRSEMNVSTLELGDSALYLCASSPGNTGELFFGEGSRLTVL.

This chain connects TRBV18 to TRBJ2-7; 9 bases match TRBD1. CDR1 is KGHSH, CDR2 LQKENI, per germline. The CDR3 is made up of 15 amino acids. Trimming removed 4 bases from V and 0 bases from J; junction bases left unmatched: 4. The CDR3 DNA sequence: TGTGCCAGCTCACGGACAGGGGACAGCTCCTACGAGCAGTACTTC. Encoded protein: CASSRTGDSSYEQYF.

The chain combines TRBV21-1 with TRBJ2-7; the D call of TRBD1 is as the table states it, not checked on the DNA. TRBV21-1 is classified as a pseudogene. The CDR3 contains 14 residues. The CDR3 spells CASSPRRTSYEQYF. The CDR3, as DNA: TGTGCCAGCAGCCCAAGAAGGACATCCTACGAGCAGTACTTC.

The chain is built from TRBV27 and TRBJ1-1; a weak D match, TRBD1 (5 bases). V was trimmed by 5 bases and J by 6 bases, leaving 13 bases between them. The CDR3 loop spans 13 amino acids. Germline assignment: CDR1 MNHEY and CDR2 SMNVEV (reference sequence). The CDR3 sequence: CASSPLGHPEAFF. CDR3 DNA sequence: TGTGCCAGCAGTCCCCTCGGACACCCTGAAGCTTTCTTT.

The chain links TRBV6-1 to TRBJ2-7; TRBD1 agrees at 10 bases. The CDR3 length is 15 residues. CDR1 is MNHNS, CDR2 SASEGT, per germline. The trim removed 6 bases at V and 1 base at J, leaving 6 bases unmatched. CDR3 in amino acids: CASRPGQGTSYEQYF. The DNA for the CDR3 is TGTGCCAGCAGACCGGGACAGGGGACATCCTACGAGCAGTACTTC.